These T cell receptor beta chains were read from a single sample in a study of OX40 agonist ivuxolimab in advanced cancers. Only in-frame clones appear in the TCRdb table, and some are missing; sequencing was by immunoSEQ multiplex PCR. The data contain about 140,000 clones, just over 90% of them seen just once; the ten biggest clones take up more than 0.8%. The sample was CD4+ or CD8+ T cells sorted from blood, taken in a trial of the OX40 agonist ivuxolimab. The receptor source for this set is an adult with an advanced solid tumor such as melanoma, head and neck, liver or kidney cancer. Both conserved end residues are part of each CDR3. A D gene is named only where the DNA matches it firmly. Where a row states a size, it is once, few, many or the class of an expanded clone; other rows omit it.

v_gene: TRBV5-1; abundance: NA; j_gene: TRBJ1-2; d_gene: TRBD1; CDR3aa: CASSMGGGTGFNYGYTF; CDR3nt: TGCGCCAGCAGCATGGGCGGCGGGACAGGGTTTAACTATGGCTACACCTTC
v_gene: TRBV4-3; abundance: NA; j_gene: TRBJ1-5; d_gene: NA; CDR3aa: CASSQEVNQPQHF; CDR3nt: TGCGCCAGCAGCCAAGAAGTCAATCAGCCCCAGCATTTT
v_gene: TRBV7-2; abundance: NA; j_gene: TRBJ1-2; d_gene: TRBD1; CDR3aa: CASNPDRDRFNYGYTF; CDR3nt: TGTGCCAGCAACCCAGACCGGGACAGATTTAACTATGGCTACACCTTC
v_gene: TRBV9; abundance: NA; j_gene: TRBJ1-1; d_gene: NA; CDR3aa: CASSFSMNTEAFF; CDR3nt: TGTGCCAGCAGCTTTTCTATGAACACTGAAGCTTTCTTT
v_gene: TRBV30; abundance: NA; j_gene: TRBJ2-7; d_gene: TRBD2; CDR3aa: CAWRTSAFSYEQYF; CDR3nt: TGTGCCTGGAGAACTAGCGCCTTCTCCTACGAGCAGTACTTC
v_gene: TRBV7-9; abundance: NA; j_gene: TRBJ2-1; d_gene: TRBD2; CDR3aa: CASRLRLAREQFF; CDR3nt: TGTGCCAGCAGACTACGACTAGCGAGGGAGCAGTTCTTC
v_gene: TRBV28; abundance: NA; j_gene: TRBJ1-1; d_gene: NA; CDR3aa: CASSLRGAGNTEAFF; CDR3nt: TGTGCCAGCAGTTTAAGGGGGGCAGGGAACACTGAAGCTTTCTTT
v_gene: TRBV5-1; abundance: NA; j_gene: TRBJ2-7; d_gene: TRBD1; CDR3aa: CASRNWDRTYEQYF; CDR3nt: TGCGCCAGCAGAAATTGGGACAGGACCTACGAGCAGTACTTC
v_gene: TRBV10-2; abundance: NA; j_gene: TRBJ1-2; d_gene: NA; CDR3aa: CASSDGRAYGYTF; CDR3nt: TGCGCCAGCAGTGACGGCAGGGCCTATGGCTACACCTTC
v_gene: TRBV6-5; abundance: NA; j_gene: TRBJ1-5; d_gene: NA; CDR3aa: CASSTGGRGNQPQHF; CDR3nt: TGTGCCAGCAGCACGGGGGGGAGGGGCAATCAGCCCCAGCATTTT
v_gene: TRBV4-1; abundance: NA; j_gene: TRBJ1-5; d_gene: TRBD1; CDR3aa: CASSQGGRGPEQPQHF; CDR3nt: TGCGCCAGCAGCCAGGGGGGCAGGGGGCCTGAGCAGCCCCAGCATTTT
v_gene: TRBV5-1; abundance: NA; j_gene: TRBJ2-1; d_gene: TRBD2; CDR3aa: CASSLGPGTSGGNEQFF; CDR3nt: TGCGCCAGCAGCTTGGGACCCGGGACTAGCGGGGGCAATGAGCAGTTCTTC
v_gene: TRBV7-3; abundance: NA; j_gene: TRBJ2-1; d_gene: TRBD2; CDR3aa: CASSDGTSGRRQFF; CDR3nt: TGTGCCAGCAGCGACGGGACTAGCGGGAGACGGCAGTTCTTC
v_gene: TRBV5-4; abundance: once; j_gene: TRBJ2-5; d_gene: TRBD2; CDR3aa: CASSLAGLASETQYF; CDR3nt: TGTGCCAGCAGCTTGGCGGGACTAGCATCAGAGACCCAGTACTTC
v_gene: TRBV5-1; abundance: NA; j_gene: TRBJ1-1; d_gene: NA; CDR3aa: CASSKGGGGEAFF; CDR3nt: TGCGCCAGCAGCAAGGGCGGTGGAGGTGAAGCTTTCTTT
v_gene: TRBV5-6; abundance: NA; j_gene: TRBJ2-3; d_gene: NA; CDR3aa: CASSLFEGDTQYF; CDR3nt: TGTGCCAGCAGCTTGTTTGAAGGAGATACGCAGTATTTT
v_gene: TRBV7-9; abundance: once; j_gene: TRBJ2-3; d_gene: NA; CDR3aa: CASSRGQGRTDTQYF; CDR3nt: TGTGCCAGCAGCCGGGGGCAGGGTCGCACAGATACGCAGTATTTT
v_gene: TRBV15; abundance: NA; j_gene: TRBJ2-7; d_gene: NA; CDR3aa: CATSRDSATPGEQYF; CDR3nt: TGTGCCACCAGCAGAGATAGTGCGACCCCGGGGGAGCAGTACTTC
v_gene: TRBV19; abundance: NA; j_gene: TRBJ1-2; d_gene: TRBD1; CDR3aa: CASSGTDSLANYGYTF; CDR3nt: TGTGCCAGTAGCGGGACAGACTCCCTCGCTAACTATGGCTACACCTTC
v_gene: TRBV28; abundance: NA; j_gene: TRBJ1-5; d_gene: TRBD1; CDR3aa: CASSLPGGVQHF; CDR3nt: TGTGCCAGCAGTCTTCCAGGGGGGGTTCAGCATTTT
v_gene: TRBV19; abundance: NA; j_gene: TRBJ1-2; d_gene: NA; CDR3aa: CASSMSGPKALGYTF; CDR3nt: TGTGCCAGTAGTATGTCCGGACCGAAGGCCCTTGGCTACACCTTC
v_gene: TRBV6-5; abundance: NA; j_gene: TRBJ1-1; d_gene: NA; CDR3aa: CASTPLRGNTEAFF; CDR3nt: TGTGCCAGCACCCCCCTGAGGGGGAACACTGAAGCTTTCTTT
v_gene: TRBV4-2; abundance: once; j_gene: TRBJ1-6; d_gene: NA; CDR3aa: CASSLPGQRASPLHF; CDR3nt: TGTGCCAGCAGCCTTCCGGGACAAAGGGCTTCACCCCTCCACTTT
v_gene: TRBV7-8; abundance: NA; j_gene: TRBJ2-3; d_gene: NA; CDR3aa: CASSLEQERPQYF; CDR3nt: TGTGCCAGCAGCTTAGAGCAAGAGCGGCCGCAGTATTTT
v_gene: TRBV7-2; abundance: once; j_gene: TRBJ1-6; d_gene: NA; CDR3aa: CASSLGTALVWAPLHF; CDR3nt: TGTGCCAGCAGCTTAGGGACAGCCCTTGTATGGGCACCCCTCCACTTT
v_gene: TRBV4-1; abundance: NA; j_gene: TRBJ2-3; d_gene: NA; CDR3aa: CASSQVGGLIGDTQYF; CDR3nt: TGCGCCAGCAGCCAAGTCGGCGGCCTGATAGGGGATACGCAGTATTTT
v_gene: TRBV5-2; abundance: NA; j_gene: TRBJ1-5; d_gene: NA; CDR3aa: CASSQEQGVSNQPQHF; CDR3nt: TGCGCCAGCAGCCAAGAACAGGGGGTTAGCAATCAGCCCCAGCATTTT